This T cell receptor (beta chain) emerged from a study of blood T cells in healthy people across ages. The authors ran a second PCR of about 7 to 11 cycles using a sample-barcoded 5' primer and a J-beta primer mix. TCRdb reanalysed the 5' RACE reads using MiXCR and keeps one entry per CDR3 protein. Here the sample spans about 1.8 million distinct CDR3 sequences, around half being singletons. With V trimmed by 4 bases and J by 7 bases, 13 bases remained unmatched. Germline V gene lookup returns CDR1 LGHNA and CDR2 YSLEER. The CDR3 totals 17 residues. This clonotype was counted only a few times. The TCR sequence derives from a woman between 35 and 50 years old in good health. The V call is TRBV4-3, the J call TRBJ2-7; 13 nucleotides line up with TRBD2. The source material was blood. The CDR3 bases are TGCGCCAGCAGCCCCCGACTAGCGGGGGGCACCTTTGCAGAGCAGTACTTC. Translation: CASSPRLAGGTFAEQYF.